This is a list of T cell receptor beta chains from one sample in a study of T cell responses to AZD1222 COVID-19 vaccine. TCRdb's copy holds only in-frame clones and misses some; the assay was immunoSEQ multiplex PCR. The sample lists about 150,000 clones; roughly 90% were seen once. Sequenced material: peripheral blood, taken on day 0 of AZD1222 vaccination. These receptor sequences come from an adult in good health. Both conserved end residues are part of each CDR3.

J gene: TRBJ1-1
V gene: TRBV5-1
CDR3 protein: CASSSIQGSEAFF

J gene: TRBJ1-2
V gene: TRBV28
CDR3 protein: CASRLPGDAGYGYTF

J gene: TRBJ2-7
V gene: TRBV20-1
CDR3 protein: CSTGHDYEQYF

J gene: TRBJ1-2
V gene: TRBV12-3/TRBV12-4
CDR3 protein: CASSDRHYGYTF

J gene: TRBJ1-4
V gene: TRBV19
CDR3 protein: CASSTSRRREQATNEKLFF

J gene: TRBJ2-2
V gene: TRBV27
CDR3 protein: CASSSLNTGELFF

J gene: TRBJ2-1
V gene: TRBV5-1
CDR3 protein: CASSLVLAGPGEQFF

J gene: TRBJ2-7
V gene: TRBV18
CDR3 protein: CASSPPGLAGYEQYF

J gene: TRBJ1-1
V gene: TRBV6-5
CDR3 protein: CASSYAANTEAFF

J gene: TRBJ1-6
V gene: TRBV7-9
CDR3 protein: CASTPRDGNSPLHF

J gene: TRBJ1-2
V gene: TRBV28
CDR3 protein: CASSPWDSGGYTF

J gene: TRBJ2-2
V gene: TRBV2
CDR3 protein: CAIHRGTGELFF

J gene: TRBJ2-1
V gene: TRBV7-9
CDR3 protein: CASSEWSNEQFF

J gene: TRBJ1-1
V gene: TRBV24-1
CDR3 protein: CATQDRWGTEAFF

J gene: TRBJ2-5
V gene: TRBV28
CDR3 protein: CASLTGGPGETQYF

J gene: TRBJ1-1
V gene: TRBV29-1
CDR3 protein: CSVRRGTRGNTEAFF

J gene: TRBJ1-2
V gene: TRBV7-9
CDR3 protein: CASSLDRGYGYTF

J gene: TRBJ2-1
V gene: TRBV7-9
CDR3 protein: CASPKGRQGSLGLIDEQFF

J gene: TRBJ1-1
V gene: TRBV7-9
CDR3 protein: CASSLVGEGNTEAFF

J gene: TRBJ1-3
V gene: TRBV10-3
CDR3 protein: CAISSFGRTPGNTIYF

J gene: TRBJ1-2
V gene: TRBV3-1/TRBV3-2
CDR3 protein: CASSQDWATAVGYTF

J gene: TRBJ1-1
V gene: TRBV20-1
CDR3 protein: CSASLTGVVREAFF

J gene: TRBJ2-5
V gene: TRBV7-2
CDR3 protein: CASSFGTGQETQYF

J gene: TRBJ1-4
V gene: TRBV2
CDR3 protein: CASTEGPLANEKLFF

J gene: TRBJ2-3
V gene: TRBV5-1
CDR3 protein: CASSGPAASSTDTQYF

J gene: TRBJ2-7
V gene: TRBV2
CDR3 protein: CASSDRDRFGETYEQYF